This T cell receptor beta chain was recovered during a study of Graves' ophthalmopathy and Graves' hyperthyroidism. Orbital computed tomography, thyroid ultrasound, TRAb, serum thyroxine and clinical symptoms formed the basis of diagnosis. Using RNA transcripts, the TCR beta CDR3 regions were amplified. First-round RT-PCR employed HTBI primers, with a second-round multiplex PCR after it. A single record per CDR3 protein comes from TCRdb applying MiXCR to the multiplex PCR reads. This table holds over 450,000 distinct CDR3 sequences, roughly 14% found once. Germline V CDR1 and CDR2: MNHEY, SVGAGI. The germline V and J ends were trimmed by 11 bases and 7 bases, with 29 bases remaining between them. This CDR3 is built from 16 residues. In its sample, this clonotype was seen many times. The antigen is undetermined. The study, taken as a whole, reports: Ophthalmopathy cases were distinguished from stable hyperthyroidism by a 13-signature model, reaching 85% to 90% sensitivity and around 81% specificity.

The origin of this receptor is a woman in her 30s with Graves' ophthalmopathy. The chain combines TRBV6-5 with TRBJ1-1, with a weak D call TRBD1 (5 bases). The sequenced sample consisted of blood. The DNA for the CDR3 is TGTGCCGGAGTTCCCGACGCCGATTATCGGGGCGGTGAAGCTTTCTTT. This translates into CAGVPDADYRGGEAFF.